This passage covers 22 T cell receptor delta chains from one sample sequenced in a study of γδ T cells in repeated Plasmodium falciparum infection. Flow sorting of PBMC yielded separate Vgamma9/Vdelta2+ and Vdelta2-negative gammadelta T cell populations for bulk repertoire analysis. TCRdb used CATT to re-call clones from the multiplex PCR reads. Of tens of thousands of delta-chain clones in the sample, less than 1% were seen once. The specimen was gamma-delta T cells from blood. Receptors were obtained from a pool of human donors (malaria-infected and uninfected, not separated).

Many counts were recorded for this clone. It is likely a read error: a sequence one base away is far more abundant. This sequence joins TRDV2 and TRDJ1; D is ambiguous. Germline-derived CDR1 and CDR2 are GEAIGNYY and EKD. This CDR3 is 13 amino acids long. The CDR3, as DNA: TGTGCCTGTGACACCGGGTACACCGATAAACCCATCTTT. Its protein is CACDTGYTDKPIF.

This clone has only a few counts. The protein given by TCRdb reflects a much larger clone and differs at residue 7 from this DNA's translation, likely from a read error; the protein shown is the DNA's translation. The chain recombines TRDV1 with TRDJ1; D tentatively reads TRDD2 or TRDD3 (6 bases each). The CDR3 loop spans 24 amino acids. CDR1 TSWWSYY and CDR2 QGS come from the germline V gene. Trimming removed 2 bases from V and 4 bases from J, with 41 bases in between. The CDR3 region has the DNA TGTGCTCTTGGGGAAGGGCTCCTACGGATACTCCCAACCTGGGCTTCTTTACGATACGATAAACTCATCTTT. Its translation: CALGEGLLRILPTWASLRYDKLIF.

Points on this clone: A far larger clone differs by one base, so this is likely a read error. Other DNA sequences of this sample code for an identical CDR3. V and J are TRDV2 and TRDJ1; D perhaps matches TRDD3 (7 bases). The J gene was not available in TCRdb and was assigned here by matching the DNA to germline segments. Looked up from germline, CDR1 is GEAIGNYY and CDR2 is EKD. The CDR3 spans 21 residues. Deletions cut 1 base from V and 0 bases from J, with 29 bases between. The CDR3 region is CACDTLPSRTGDPTDTDKLIF. In DNA, the CDR3 is TGTGCCTGTGACACGTTACCTTCCCGAACTGGGGACCCTACGGACACCGATAAACTCATCTTT.

This clone was picked up a small number of times. The protein TCRdb gives is from a much larger clone and does not agree with this DNA's translation at residue 14, likely a read error; the protein shown here comes from the DNA. No J gene call was made, and the V gene is TRDV2; the table calls TRDD3, which could not be checked here. The CDR3 totals 16 residues. Germline V gene data show CDR1 as GEAIGNYY and CDR2 as EKD. CDR3 residues: CACDTVGSIRTDKPIF. Written as DNA, the CDR3 is TGTGCCTGTGACACCGTCGGGTCGATACGCACCGATAAACCCATCTTT.

This clone was counted a few times. TCRdb shows a much larger clone's protein in place of this DNA's translation, and the two differ at residue 8, likely through a read error; the protein shown is translated from the DNA. The gene calls are TRDV1 and TRDJ1, with 8 bases that match TRDD3. In the absence of a J gene in TCRdb, the DNA was matched to germline to assign it here. The V and J ends lost 4 bases and 0 bases, in that order; junction bases with no gene match: 13. The CDR3 is 18 residues long. Germline V gene sequence: CDR1 TSWWSYY, CDR2 QGS. As DNA, the CDR3 is TGTGCTCTTGGGGTAATATACCGGGGGATAAAATACACCGATAAACTCATCTTT. This sequence encodes CALGVIYRGIKYTDKLIF.

A note on this clone: The TCRdb protein comes from a much larger clone and disagrees with this DNA's translation at residue 14, likely due to a read error; the protein given here is derived from the DNA. The chain carries TRDV1 and TRDJ1, with D possibly matching TRDD3 (6 bases). Germline CDR1 and CDR2: TSWWSYY and QGS. The CDR3 contains 22 residues. V dropped 4 bases and J dropped 3 bases, with 36 bases sitting between them. CDR3 residues: CALGGPSYTKKDMEGIPDKLIF. The CDR3 coding sequence is TGTGCTCTTGGGGGTCCTTCGTATACAAAAAAGGACATGGAGGGGATTCCCGATAAACTCATCTTT.

This clone was observed a handful of times. This DNA translates differently at residue 11 from the TCRdb protein, which is that of a much larger clone; a read error is likely, and the protein shown is the DNA's own translation. This rearrangement joins TRDV2 to TRDJ1, with D possibly being TRDD3 (5 bases). Germline V lookup: CDR1 GEAIGNYY, CDR2 EKD. CDR3 size: 14 residues. CDR3 bases: TGTGCCTGTGACAGGTGGGGAAACACCGATAATCTCATCTTT. Translating gives CACDRWGNTDNLIF.

A word on this clone: The protein in TCRdb stems from a much larger clone and differs at residue 12 from this DNA's translation, likely a read error; here the protein is translated from the DNA. The chain links TRAV36/DV7 to TRDJ1; 9 nucleotides match TRDD3. TCRdb offers no J gene call, so here the DNA was matched to germline to obtain one. V lost 2 bases and J lost 0; bases outside the gene matches: 29. CDR3 size: 23 residues. CDR1 VTNFRS and CDR2 LTSSGIE come from the germline V gene (reference sequence). The CDR3 coding sequence is TGTGCTGTGGAAGGGTTTGCGCGACGAAACTACGGGGGGATACTTAGGTACACCGATAAACTCATCTTT. It codes for CAVEGFARRNYGGILRYTDKLIF.

This clone has a handful of counts. TCRdb attributes to this sequence the protein of a much larger clone, which differs from the DNA translation at residue 14; a read error is likely, and the protein displayed is translated from the DNA. V gene TRDV1 was called; the J gene was not; the table's D gene call, TRDD3, was not cross checked with the DNA. The CDR3 extends over 16 amino acids. The germline CDR1 and CDR2 sequences are TSWWSYY and QGS. CDR3 loop: CALGEEPPTYTDKPIF. The CDR3 DNA reads TGTGCTCTTGGGGAAGAGCCCCCAACGTACACCGATAAACCCATCTTT.

With respect to this clone: TCRdb's protein, taken from a much larger clone, differs from this DNA's translation at residue 20, likely owing to a read error; the protein displayed comes from the DNA. The rearrangement joins TRDV1 to TRDJ1; 11 bases fit TRDD3. The J segment lost 7 bases and the V segment lost 0 bases, leaving 34 bases of the junction unmatched. CDR1 is TSWWSYY and CDR2 is QGS in the germline V gene. The CDR3 contains 25 residues. In nucleotides, the CDR3 is TGTGCTCTTGGGGAACTATGTTCCTACTCTCGTCCGTCGGATGCTGGGGGATACCGGGCGGTTAAACTCATCTTT. Its translation: CALGELCSYSRPSDAGGYRAVKLIF.

On this clone itself: A read error likely explains this, since a far larger clone differs by one base. Distinct nucleotide sequences in the sample also encode this CDR3. CDR3 sequence (DNA): TGTGCCTGCGACCCGGTACTGGGGGATACGCGGCTAAACACCGATAAACTCATCTTT. Translation: CACDPVLGDTRLNTDKLIF. The genes are TRDV2 and TRDJ1; 13 bases are shared with TRDD3. No J segment appears in TCRdb, so it was assigned here by matching the sequence to germline. Per germline, CDR1 GEAIGNYY and CDR2 EKD. CDR3 size: 19 residues. The V gene end was trimmed by 7 bases and the J gene end by 0 bases; junction bases not matched to a gene: 16.

About this clone: TCRdb's protein, taken from a much larger clone, differs from this DNA's translation at residue 4, likely owing to a read error; the protein displayed comes from the DNA. The chain is built from TRDV2 and TRDJ1; TRDD3 aligns across 8 bases. The J gene was missing in TCRdb and was found by matching the end of the DNA to germline. The germline CDR1 and CDR2 sequences are GEAIGNYY and EKD. The CDR3 extends over 17 amino acids. The V gene end was trimmed by 5 bases and the J gene end by 0 bases; junction bases not matched to a gene: 13. In DNA form, the CDR3 reads TGTGCCTGTGGCTCCCCCGCCAGTGGGGGATACACCGATAAACTCATCTTT. This encodes CACGSPASGGYTDKLIF.

By sample share, this clone is medium-sized. The chain has TRDV1 and TRDJ1, with TRDD3 matching 12 bases. Per the germline V gene, CDR1 is TSWWSYY and CDR2 is QGS. The V segment lost 0 bases and the J segment 4 bases; nucleotides outside the gene matches: 18. The CDR3 covers 21 residues. The CDR3 bases are TGTGCTCTTGGGGAACTACCTACCCGTACTGGGGGATACCGCATGGGCGATAAACTCATCTTT. Translation gives CALGELPTRTGGYRMGDKLIF.

This clone was counted a few times. A far larger clone is off by one base, so a read error is likely. Other nucleotide sequences in the sample specify the same CDR3. The chain employs TRDV1 and TRDJ1, with 9 bases matching TRDD3. The CDR3 has 22 residues. Per germline, CDR1 TSWWSYY and CDR2 QGS. CDR3 in amino acids: CALGEQGLKRGRGIPYTDKLIF. CDR3 bases: TGTGCTCTTGGAGAACAGGGATTAAAGCGAGGGAGGGGGATACCGTACACCGATAAACTCATCTTT.

This clone was seen only a few times. With a far larger clone one base away, a read error is the likely cause. Other DNA sequences in the same sample also yield this CDR3. The chain combines TRDV1 with TRDJ1; 8 nucleotides agree with TRDD3. The CDR3 totals 15 residues. Trimming removed 1 base from V and 8 bases from J; junction bases left unmatched: 9. The V gene's germline CDR1 is TSWWSYY and CDR2 QGS. The CDR3 here is CALGEPWDTRDKLIF. The CDR3 nucleotides read TGTGCTCTTGGGGAACCGTGGGATACGCGCGACAAACTCATCTTT.

This clone came up a few times. This DNA's translation differs at residue 20 from TCRdb's protein, which comes from a much larger clone; a read error is likely, and the protein shown is translated from the DNA. The V gene call reads TRDV1; no J gene was called; the table gives TRDD3 as D, unverified against the DNA. CDR1 and CDR2 from the germline V gene are TSWWSYY and QGS. The CDR3 is made up of 22 amino acids. The CDR3 coding sequence is TGTGCTCTTGGGGGACTTCCTCCGGGGTACCTACCGAGCTCCTGGGACACCCGACAGACGTTTTTC. It translates to CALGGLPPGYLPSSWDTRQTFF.

With respect to this clone: TCRdb attributes to this sequence the protein of a much larger clone, which differs from the DNA translation at residue 13; a read error is likely, and the protein displayed is translated from the DNA. This chain connects TRDV1 to TRDJ1; 9 bases align to TRDD3. CDR3 length: 19 amino acids. Trimming took 3 bases from V and 1 from J; bases not matched to a gene: 15. Germline loops: CDR1 TSWWSYY, CDR2 QGS. CDR3 residues: CALGDWHRGTGGPTDKLIF. The CDR3 DNA reads TGTGCTCTTGGGGACTGGCATAGGGGTACTGGGGGACCCACCGATAAACTCATCTTT.

This clone was observed a handful of times. This likely stems from a read error, as it lies one base from a far larger clone. In the same sample, other DNA sequences code for this CDR3. CDR3 residues: CACDTVSRLGGGTDKLIF. Written as DNA, the CDR3 is TGTGCCTGTGACACCGTTTCCCGACTGGGGGGGGGCACGGATAAACTCATCTTT. The chain has TRDV2 and TRDJ1, with 8 bases matching TRDD3. The J gene was missing in TCRdb and was found by matching the end of the DNA to germline. This CDR3 comprises 18 residues. Looked up from germline, CDR1 is GEAIGNYY and CDR2 is EKD. J lost 5 bases, V lost 0 bases, and 16 bases had no gene match.

Remarks on this clone: TCRdb's protein, taken from a much larger clone, differs from this DNA's translation at residue 12, likely owing to a read error; the protein displayed comes from the DNA. This chain joins TRDV1 and TRDJ2; TRDD3 aligns across 7 bases. The J gene, missing from TCRdb, was assigned here through DNA to germline matching. Losses at the gene ends were 3 bases for V and 3 bases for J; bases not matched to a gene: 31. The CDR3 has 24 residues. The V gene's germline CDR1 is TSWWSYY and CDR2 QGS. CDR3 in DNA: TGTGCTCTTGGGGACCTCCCCCCTGGCACTAGAGAGGAAAAAATGGGGGACATGACAGCACAACTCTTCTTT. Its protein is CALGDLPPGTREEKMGDMTAQLFF.

This clone was counted a few times. The amino acid sequence in TCRdb belongs to a much larger clone and departs from this DNA's translation at residue 16, likely a sequencing read error; the sequence shown is translated from the DNA. The chain couples TRDV3 to TRDJ1, with 11 positions matching TRDD3. The CDR3 length is 22 residues. Germline V lookup: CDR1 TVYSNPD, CDR2 GDNSRS (reference sequence). V lost 4 bases and J lost 1; bases outside the gene matches: 29. In DNA, the CDR3 is TGTGCCTGCAAACTTCCTATCCCCTCGTACTGGGGGATAAGAGTGGGCACCGATAAACTCATCTTT. Translated: CACKLPIPSYWGIRVGTDKLIF.

This clone was recorded a few times. A far bigger clonotype differs at one base, so this is likely a read error. The DNA is omitted, as the CDR3 cannot be located on it reliably, and the CDR3 follows TCRdb's listing. Other DNA sequences in the same sample also yield this CDR3. V gene TRDV1 was called; the J gene was not; the tabulated D call, TRDD3, remains unverified against the DNA. The CDR3 comprises 25 residues, both ends counted. The germline CDR1 and CDR2 sequences are TSWWSYY and QGS. This CDR3 reads CALTEKVPTGGYGCCGEQYTDKLIF.

This clone appeared a few times. TCRdb's protein for this DNA is that of a much larger clone and differs from the translation at residue 5, likely a read error; the protein shown is the DNA translation. The chain employs TRDV2 and TRDJ1; possible D gene TRDD3, 5 bases. No J gene was available from TCRdb, and it was assigned here by a germline match of the DNA. The V end was cut by 3 bases, the J end by 5 bases, with 30 bases between. The CDR3 is 19 residues long. Looked up from germline, CDR1 is GEAIGNYY and CDR2 is EKD. CDR3 DNA: TGTGCCTGTGACTCCGTTTATGGAGCCGGGATTCACAAAGGGGATAAACTCATCTTT. Its translation is CACDSVYGAGIHKGDKLIF.